A selection of T cell receptor beta chains follows, all from one sample in a study of T cells in Graves' hyperthyroidism and ophthalmopathy. TCRdb reanalysed the multiplex PCR reads using MiXCR and keeps one entry per CDR3 protein. Of almost 250,000 distinct CDR3 sequences listed, roughly 22% are singletons. Sequenced input: blood. These receptors all come from a middle-aged woman with Graves' ophthalmopathy. The CDR3 runs from the conserved cysteine through the conserved F or W. Each record gives: V gene, J gene, clone size, D gene, CDR3 DNA, CDR3 protein. A D gene is named only where the DNA matches it firmly. Not all rows give a size; the values are once, few, many and, for expanded clones, a class.

>TRBV28|TRBJ2-7|many|TRBD2
TGTGCCAGCAGTTTAATCTCGGGAGGAAGTATCTACGAGCAGTACTTC
CASSLISGGSIYEQYF
>TRBV20-1|TRBJ2-7|many|TRBD1
TGCAGTGCCCAGACAGGGGAGTTCTACGAGCAGTACTTC
CSAQTGEFYEQYF
>TRBV20-1|TRBJ1-5|many|.
TGCAGTGCTATCGACACTAGCAATCAGCCCCAGCATTTT
CSAIDTSNQPQHF
>TRBV12-3/TRBV12-4|TRBJ1-1|many|TRBD1
TGTGCCAGCAGTTTTACCTCGACAGGGGCGGGCACTGAAGCTTTCTTT
CASSFTSTGAGTEAFF
>TRBV15|TRBJ2-7|many|.
TGTGCCACCAGCAGAGAACGGCAGGGCACCTACGAGCAGTACTTC
CATSRERQGTYEQYF
>TRBV27|TRBJ1-3|many|.
TGTGCCAGCAGCTCAAATCCTCCCAGCGGAAACACCATATATTTT
CASSSNPPSGNTIYF
>TRBV7-9|TRBJ2-7|.|.
TGTGCCAGCAGCCCTCGTAGCGGTCCCTACGAGCAGTACTTC
CASSPRSGPYEQYF
>TRBV20-1|TRBJ2-7|many|TRBD2
TGCAGTGCTAGTGGGGGACTAGCGGCAAGTACCTACGAGCAGTACTTC
CSASGGLAASTYEQYF
>TRBV19|TRBJ1-5|.|.
TGTGCCAGCAGCTTAGCCCCGGGGTGGGAGAGCAATCAGCCCCAGCATTTT
CASSLAPGWESNQPQHF
>TRBV6-5|TRBJ1-3|few|.
TGTGCCAGCAGTTACTCGAGTTGGGGGCTAGGAAACACCATATATTTT
CASSYSSWGLGNTIYF
>TRBV5-1|TRBJ1-3|many|.
TGCGCCAGCAGCTTGACGGTCCGGAGCTCTGGAAACACCATATATTTT
CASSLTVRSSGNTIYF
>TRBV6-1|TRBJ2-5|.|TRBD1
TGTGCCAGCAGTGAAGCCGGGACAGCCTCTTTGACCCAGTACTTC
CASSEAGTASLTQYF
>TRBV4-2|TRBJ2-7|many|.
TGTGCCAGCAGCCAAGATCCGTACGAGCAGTACTTC
CASSQDPYEQYF
>TRBV12-3/TRBV12-4|TRBJ1-2|many|.
TGTGCCAGCAACAGGAGAAACTATGGCTACACCTTC
CASNRRNYGYTF
>TRBV15|TRBJ2-5|.|.
TGTGCCACCAGCAGCTTCAACGGCAGGGTGGAGACCCAGTACTTC
CATSSFNGRVETQYF
>TRBV28|TRBJ1-5|.|TRBD1
TGTGCCAGCAATTTTCGGGACAGGAGCAATCAGCCCCAGCATTTT
CASNFRDRSNQPQHF
>TRBV27|TRBJ2-5|.|TRBD2
TGTGCCAGCAGACGGACTAGCAAAGAGACCCAGTACTTC
CASRRTSKETQYF
>TRBV19|TRBJ2-7|many|TRBD1
TGTGCCAGTAGGAGCGACAGGGACTACGAGCAGTACTTC
CASRSDRDYEQYF
>TRBV28|TRBJ1-1|many|.
TGTGCCAGCAGTTTAACATGGGGGAACACTGAAGCTTTCTTT
CASSLTWGNTEAFF
>TRBV4-2|TRBJ2-5|many|TRBD1
TGTGCCAGCAGCCAAGAGAAATCCGGGACAGTGGAGACCCAGTACTTC
CASSQEKSGTVETQYF
>TRBV28|TRBJ2-7|many|.
TGTGCCAGCAGTTTCGGAGGGGACCTTCGATACAAGCAGTACTTC
CASSFGGDLRYKQYF
>TRBV20-1|TRBJ1-1|many|.
TGCAGTGCTAGAGATAAGAGTGGGGGAGGGGAACCTGAAGCTTTCTTT
CSARDKSGGGEPEAFF
>TRBV2|TRBJ1-2|many|TRBD1
TGTGCCAGCAGGGAGGACAGGGTTGCTGGCTACACCTTC
CASREDRVAGYTF
>TRBV6-1|TRBJ1-5|.|.
TGTGCCAGCAGTGAAGCCGTGACTCCCTGGGGCAATCAGCCCCAGCATTTT
CASSEAVTPWGNQPQHF
>TRBV20-1|TRBJ2-4|many|TRBD1
TGCAGTGCACACCCCGCGACAGGGCCTCTAGCCAAAAACATTCAGTACTTC
CSAHPATGPLAKNIQYF
>TRBV25-1|TRBJ1-2|many|TRBD1
TGTGCCAGCAGTGACTGGACAGGGGGCTCCTATGGCTACACCTTC
CASSDWTGGSYGYTF
>TRBV20-1|TRBJ1-5|many|.
TGCAGTGCTAGAGACGTGACGAAGGAAGAGCCCCAGCATTTT
CSARDVTKEEPQHF
>TRBV11-2|TRBJ2-4|once|TRBD1
TGTGCCAGCAGCTTAGCTCGTGGACAGGGACACATTCAGTACTTC
CASSLARGQGHIQYF
>TRBV27|TRBJ2-7|once|TRBD2
TGTGCCAGCAGTTCCCCCTTTTCAAGCGGGAGAGTGCAGTACTTC
CASSSPFSSGRVQYF
>TRBV27|TRBJ2-2|many|.
TGTGCCAGCAGTTTCGGGTGGGCCGGGGAGCTGTTTTTT
CASSFGWAGELFF
>TRBV6-5|TRBJ1-5|many|TRBD1
TGTGCCAGCACCGAGACAGGGTCTAGCAATCAGCCCCAGCATTTT
CASTETGSSNQPQHF
>TRBV3-1|TRBJ1-3|.|.
TGTGCCAGCAGCCGCAAAAAGGCCATATATTTT
CASSRKKAIYF
>TRBV7-2|TRBJ2-5|many|TRBD1
TGTGCCAGCAGCTTAGATGCGGCAGGGGGAGAGACCCAGTACTTC
CASSLDAAGGETQYF
>TRBV28|TRBJ2-5|.|.
TGTGCCAGCAGTTGGGAAGGTTGGGAGACCCAGTACTTC
CASSWEGWETQYF
>TRBV7-8|TRBJ2-7|many|.
TGTGCCAGCAGCTTAGAAACAGGTTTCAGGCAGTACTTC
CASSLETGFRQYF
>TRBV12-3/TRBV12-4|TRBJ1-3|many|.
TGTGCCAGCAGTTTTTACCTGGGAACCCCACTCGGAAACACCATATATTTT
CASSFYLGTPLGNTIYF
>TRBV4-2|TRBJ1-1|many|TRBD1
TGTGCCAGCAGCCAAGATGACAGGGACACTGAAGCTTTCTTT
CASSQDDRDTEAFF
>TRBV27|TRBJ1-2|many|TRBD1
TGTGCCAGCAAGGGACAGTATCCAAACTATGGCTACACCTTC
CASKGQYPNYGYTF
>TRBV6-1|TRBJ2-7|many|TRBD2
TGTGCCAGCACACTAGCGGGAGGTTCGGTTTACGAGCAGTACTTC
CASTLAGGSVYEQYF
>TRBV27|TRBJ2-7|.|TRBD1
TGTGCCAGCAGTTTACTGGGACAGGTCTACGAGCAGTACTTC
CASSLLGQVYEQYF
>TRBV11-1|TRBJ2-5|.|TRBD2
TGTGCCAGCAGTGCCCGGACTAGCGGGAGGGCCTCGGAGACCCAGTACTTC
CASSARTSGRASETQYF
>TRBV20-1|TRBJ1-2|.|.
TGCAGTGCTAGCAACTCAGGGGAAGGTAGAGTTGGCTACACCTTC
CSASNSGEGRVGYTF
>TRBV7-9|TRBJ2-7|many|TRBD1
TGTGCCAGCAGCTTATTGTCCAGGGGGATTGCGCAGTACTTC
CASSLLSRGIAQYF
>TRBV28|TRBJ2-7|many|.
TGTGCCAGCAGTCCAAACGGGGTGGGCAGGGGTGTATTTGAGCAGTACTTC
CASSPNGVGRGVFEQYF
>TRBV12-3/TRBV12-4|TRBJ2-2|many|.
TGTGCCAGCAGTCTACTACGGGGCACCGGGGAGCTGTTTTTT
CASSLLRGTGELFF
>TRBV28|TRBJ2-5|once|.
TGTGCCCGCAGTTTAGCCCGGGGGCTGGAGACCCAGTACTTC
CARSLARGLETQYF
>TRBV30|TRBJ2-7|few|.
TGTGCCTGGAGTCCCAGCGCCCGCGAGCAGTACTTC
CAWSPSAREQYF
>TRBV20-1|TRBJ2-7|many|.
TGCAGTGCAACCGGGACGGAGGACTACGAGCAGTACTTC
CSATGTEDYEQYF
>TRBV5-5|TRBJ1-5|many|.
TGTGCCAGCAGCCCCGGACAGCCTAGCAATCAGCCCCAGCATTTT
CASSPGQPSNQPQHF
>TRBV7-3|TRBJ1-3|.|TRBD1
TGTGCCAGCAGCGTTGACAGGGGGCTTGGGAACACCATATATTTT
CASSVDRGLGNTIYF